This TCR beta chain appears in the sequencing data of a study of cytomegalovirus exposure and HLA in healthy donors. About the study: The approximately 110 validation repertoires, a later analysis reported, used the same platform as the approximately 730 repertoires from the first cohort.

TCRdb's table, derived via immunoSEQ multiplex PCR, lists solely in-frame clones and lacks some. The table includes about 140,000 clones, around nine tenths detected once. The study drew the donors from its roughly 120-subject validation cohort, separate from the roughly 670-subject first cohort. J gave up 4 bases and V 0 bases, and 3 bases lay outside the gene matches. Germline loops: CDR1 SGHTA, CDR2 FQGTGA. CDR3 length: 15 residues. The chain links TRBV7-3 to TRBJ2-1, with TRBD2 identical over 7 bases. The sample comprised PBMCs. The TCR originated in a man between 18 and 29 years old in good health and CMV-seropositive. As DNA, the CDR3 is TGTGCCAGCAGCTTAACAGGCGGGAGATACAATGAGCAGTTCTTC. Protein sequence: CASSLTGGRYNEQFF.